A selection of T cell receptor beta chains follows, all from one sample in a study of control samples from healthy donors and cancer patients. TCRdb keeps only in-frame clones here, not all; method: immunoSEQ multiplex PCR. The table records tens of thousands of clones, roughly 84% of them present only once. Material: blood. The origin of the receptors is a woman in her forties or fifties in good health. Both conserved end residues are part of each CDR3. Fields, in order: J gene, clone size, D gene, V gene, CDR3 DNA, CDR3 protein. D genes are given only for firm matches. A row's size may be missing; if present it is once, few, many or a size class.

TRBJ1-5	-	-	TRBV18	TGTGCCAGCTCACCAGGGGGCGATCAGCCCCAGCATTTT	CASSPGGDQPQHF
TRBJ1-2	-	-	TRBV23-1	TGCGCCAGCAGTCACCAAACTCCAGGACCGGGGTACTGTGGCTACACCTTC	CASSHQTPGPGYCGYTF
TRBJ1-4	-	TRBD1	TRBV11-2	TGTGCCAGCAGCTCACAGGGGGGAAAAAATGAAAAACTGTTTTTT	CASSSQGGKNEKLFF
TRBJ1-5	once	-	TRBV7-8	TGTGCCAGCAGCTTAGATGGGTTCCCTCGGGGTCAGCCCCAGCATTTT	CASSLDGFPRGQPQHF
TRBJ2-7	-	TRBD1	TRBV23-1	TGCGCCAGCAGTCGACTAAACAGGGGAATGGACGAGCAGTACTTC	CASSRLNRGMDEQYF
TRBJ2-7	-	TRBD1	TRBV27	TGTGCCAGCAGTTCCCCCGGCCGGGACAGGGGGTGGGAGCAGTACTTC	CASSSPGRDRGWEQYF
TRBJ1-1	-	-	TRBV7-2	TGTGCCAGCAGCTTAAGCCTGGCCTTCGGGAACACTGAAGCTTTCTTT	CASSLSLAFGNTEAFF
TRBJ2-1	-	-	TRBV6-6	TGTGCCAGCAGTCGAACGACCCAGAGGGGCTACAATGAGCAGTTCTTC	CASSRTTQRGYNEQFF
TRBJ1-2	-	-	TRBV12-3/TRBV12-4	TGTGCCAGCAGCCGTTTGCGGAACTATGGCTACACCTTC	CASSRLRNYGYTF
TRBJ2-3	-	TRBD2	TRBV4-1	TGCGCCAGCAGCCAAGGAGCGGGAATGTCAGATACGCAGTATTTT	CASSQGAGMSDTQYF
TRBJ1-2	-	-	TRBV27	TGTGCCAGCAGTTTAACAGGGTGGTCCTATGGCTACACCTTC	CASSLTGWSYGYTF
TRBJ2-3	-	TRBD2	TRBV4-2	TGTGCCAGCAGCTCGGGACTAGCGGGGGTAGCAGATACGCAGTATTTT	CASSSGLAGVADTQYF
TRBJ1-5	-	TRBD1	TRBV2	TGTGCCAGCAGTTCCGACAGGGGAGGCTATCAGCCCCAGCATTTT	CASSSDRGGYQPQHF
TRBJ1-2	-	-	TRBV10-3	TGTGCCATCAATCAGGGAGGTCCGCGTGGCTACACCTTC	CAINQGGPRGYTF
TRBJ2-3	once	-	TRBV4-1	TGCGCCAGCAGCCCGACCGGCGCTAGCACAGATACGCAGTATTTT	CASSPTGASTDTQYF
TRBJ2-5	-	-	TRBV2	TGTGCCAGCAGTGAGGAGGGCCTCGGGACCCAGTACTTC	CASSEEGLGTQYF
TRBJ2-1	few	TRBD2	TRBV9	TGTGCCAGCAGCGTAGCGGGGGGCAATGAGCAGTTCTTC	CASSVAGGNEQFF
TRBJ1-4	-	-	TRBV2	TGTGCCAGCGGCAAGACAGAAACTAATGAAAAACTGTTTTTT	CASGKTETNEKLFF
TRBJ2-7	-	-	TRBV6-5	TGTGCCAGCAGGAACCGGGTCCAGGAGTACTTC	CASRNRVQEYF
TRBJ2-3	-	TRBD2	TRBV18	TGTGCCAGCTCACCTCGGGGGGATAGCACAGATACGCAGTATTTT	CASSPRGDSTDTQYF
TRBJ2-3	-	TRBD1	TRBV5-6	TGTGCCAGCAGCCGACGGACAGGCCCAGATACGCAGTATTTT	CASSRRTGPDTQYF
TRBJ1-1	-	TRBD1	TRBV4-1	TGCGCCAGCAGCCCTACAGGGGTAACTGAAGCTTTCTTT	CASSPTGVTEAFF
TRBJ2-1	-	TRBD2	TRBV19	TGTGCCAGTAGCGATCCGGGACTAGCCCGGGCCAATGAGCAGTTCTTC	CASSDPGLARANEQFF
TRBJ2-7	-	TRBD1	TRBV5-1	TGCGCCAGCAGTTGGGCGGGACAGGCCTACGAGCAGTACTTC	CASSWAGQAYEQYF
TRBJ2-7	once	TRBD1	TRBV4-1	TGCGCCAGCAGCCAAGACGACAGGGGATCCTACGAGCAGTACTTC	CASSQDDRGSYEQYF
TRBJ1-6	-	-	TRBV6-1	TGTGCCAGCAGTGAACGCCCAGTTCTTTCACCCCTCCACTTT	CASSERPVLSPLHF
TRBJ1-6	-	-	TRBV5-1	TGCGCCAGCAGCTCGACGGGGGGATTTCGGGATTCACCCCTCCACTTT	CASSSTGGFRDSPLHF
TRBJ2-7	once	-	TRBV5-1	TGCGCCAGCAGCTCAGGGTCAGGCGTCTACGAGCAGTACTTC	CASSSGSGVYEQYF
TRBJ1-1	-	-	TRBV5-1	TGCGCCAGCGGGTTGCTTCAGAACACTGAAGCTTTCTTT	CASGLLQNTEAFF
TRBJ1-6	-	-	TRBV19	TGTGCCAGTAGTACGCGGGGAGGAAATTCACCCCTCCACTTT	CASSTRGGNSPLHF
TRBJ1-1	-	-	TRBV10-3	TGTGCCATCAGTGAGGGTGGGGACACTGAAGCTTTCTTT	CAISEGGDTEAFF
TRBJ1-2	-	TRBD1	TRBV28	TGTGCCAGCACTTCTTCGGACAGGGCCTATGGCTACACCTTC	CASTSSDRAYGYTF
TRBJ2-1	-	TRBD1	TRBV2	TGTGCCAGCAGTGAAGGACAGGGTGAGTTTGAGCAGTTCTTC	CASSEGQGEFEQFF
TRBJ1-2	-	-	TRBV7-2	TGTGCCAGCAGCTTAGTACAGGGCGATGGCTACACCTTC	CASSLVQGDGYTF
TRBJ1-4	-	TRBD1	TRBV2	TGTGCCAGCGCCTCAAGGGACAGGGTCAACGGAAAACTGTTTTTT	CASASRDRVNGKLFF
TRBJ2-1	once	TRBD2	TRBV6-6	TGTGCCAGCAGTTTCCTAGCGGGGGGATATGAGCAGTTCTTC	CASSFLAGGYEQFF
TRBJ1-1	-	TRBD1	TRBV5-1	TGCGCCAGCAGCCAAGACAGGGGTCGGACTGAAGCTTTCTTT	CASSQDRGRTEAFF
TRBJ2-3	-	TRBD1	TRBV9	TGTGCCAGCAGTCACAGGGGGCGCGGCACAGATACGCAGTATTTT	CASSHRGRGTDTQYF
TRBJ2-7	once	TRBD1	TRBV5-4	TGTGCCAGCAGCTTGGGCCAGGGGGTTTTGTTCTACGAGCAGTACTTC	CASSLGQGVLFYEQYF
TRBJ2-3	-	TRBD2	TRBV6-4	TGTGCCAGCAGTGCGTTCGGCCTAGCGGGGACCGAGGTAGATACGCAGTATTTT	CASSAFGLAGTEVDTQYF
TRBJ1-5	-	TRBD1	TRBV30	TGTGCCTGGAGTGCCGGGACAGGGGCACAGCCCCAGCATTTT	CAWSAGTGAQPQHF
TRBJ2-3	-	-	TRBV5-1	TGCGCCAGCAGCTTGGCCGTCGGCGGGGTGGGAGATACGCAGTATTTT	CASSLAVGGVGDTQYF
TRBJ1-5	-	-	TRBV6-5	TGTGCCAGCAGTTACTCAAGGGGAAATCAGCCCCAGCATTTT	CASSYSRGNQPQHF
TRBJ1-5	medium-sized	TRBD1	TRBV2	TGTGCCAGCAGTGAAGAATGGAGCCGGGGACAGGGGTGGTCGGAGCCCCAGCATTTT	CASSEEWSRGQGWSEPQHF
TRBJ1-1	-	-	TRBV7-9	TGTGCCAGCAGCTTTTTGGGGGCCGGGGGCGAAGCTTTCTTT	CASSFLGAGGEAFF
TRBJ2-7	-	TRBD2	TRBV7-2	TGTGCCAGCAGCTATAGCGGGGGGGACTACGAGCAGTACTTC	CASSYSGGDYEQYF
TRBJ1-1	-	-	TRBV6-1	TGTGCCAGCAGTGAGAAGGGCAGCTTTAACACTGAAGCTTTCTTT	CASSEKGSFNTEAFF
TRBJ2-4	-	TRBD1	TRBV3-1/TRBV3-2	TGTGCCAGCAGCCAAGAGGGGGGGACAGGGGGCCCCAAAAACATTCAGTACTTC	CASSQEGGTGGPKNIQYF
TRBJ2-4	once	-	TRBV5-6	TGTGCCAGCTACCCAAGGTCCTTAAACATTCAGTACTTC	CASYPRSLNIQYF
TRBJ1-6	few	-	TRBV28	TGTGCCAGCAGTTTAGATAGGCAGTACTATAGTTCACCCCTCCACTTT	CASSLDRQYYSSPLHF